Below, 29 T cell receptor beta chains from the same sample are listed, as sequenced in a study of blood T cell repertoires in COVID-19. The repertoire was sequenced with immunoSEQ multiplex PCR; TCRdb's copy has only in-frame clones and lacks some. The data contain 540,000 or so clones, 85% to 90% of them singletons. The sequencing input was peripheral blood. Receptor source: a woman between 50 and 59 years old with COVID-19, enrolled during active disease.

The chain is built from TRBV6-6 and TRBJ2-7; TRBD1 matches 9 bases. CDR3 size: 14 residues. The V and J ends lost 6 bases and 2 bases, in that order; junction bases with no gene match: 5. Looked up from germline, CDR1 is MNHNY and CDR2 is SVGAGI (reference sequence). The CDR3 region is CASRPQGAAYEQYF. The CDR3 nucleotides read TGTGCCAGCAGGCCACAGGGGGCGGCCTACGAGCAGTACTTC.

As DNA, the CDR3 is TGTGCCAGCAGCTTTACTAGGGCGAACACCGGGGAGCTGTTTTTT. This gives the protein CASSFTRANTGELFF. The V gene is TRBV5-6, the J gene TRBJ2-2; maybe TRBD2 (5 bases). The CDR3 has 15 amino acids. V shed 2 bases and J shed 0 bases, with 8 bases lying between them. Germline CDR1 reads SGHDT; CDR2 reads YYEEEE.

The CDR3 bases are TGTGCCAGCCTGGGGGGGGCGAATGAAGCTTTCTTT. Protein: CASLGGANEAFF. This rearrangement joins TRBV7-2 to TRBJ1-1, with a possible D match to TRBD1 (6 bases). V lost 8 bases, J lost 7 bases, and 14 bases lay in between. Germline assignment: CDR1 SGHTA and CDR2 FQGNSA. There are 12 residues in the CDR3.

The CDR3 nucleotides are TGTGCCAGCAGCTTAGGGAGTCACATAGGAAACACCATATATTTT. Residues: CASSLGSHIGNTIYF. This chain joins TRBV7-2 and TRBJ1-3, with D unclear. Germline V gene lookup returns CDR1 SGHTA and CDR2 FQGNSA. V dropped 1 base and J dropped 4 bases, with 11 bases sitting between them. The CDR3 extends over 15 amino acids.

The chain employs TRBV18 and TRBJ2-7, with 9 nucleotides matching TRBD1. Trimming cost V 3 bases and J 6 bases; bases outside gene matches: 6. Germline V gives CDR1 KGHSH, CDR2 LQKENI. The CDR3 has 14 amino acids. CDR3: CASSPGTGPSEQYF. CDR3 in DNA: TGTGCCAGCTCACCCGGGACAGGGCCATCCGAGCAGTACTTC.

This clone has only one observation. DNA of the CDR3: TGTGCCAGCAGTTCCCCCCCCCGGGCGGGCACTGAAGCTTTCTTT. Translated: CASSSPPRAGTEAFF. The chain uses TRBV27 and TRBJ1-1, with no clear D. CDR1 and CDR2 from the germline V gene are MNHEY and SMNVEV (reference sequence). V lost 4 bases and J 4 bases, leaving 16 bases between the germline ends. The CDR3 runs to 15 residues.

The J gene is TRBJ2-4, the V gene TRBV7-8; D possibly corresponds to TRBD1 (6 bases). Per germline, CDR1 SGHVS and CDR2 FQNEAQ. CDR3 length: 11 amino acids. Trimming took off 10 bases at V and 8 bases at J, with 12 bases between the two ends. The CDR3: CATQGGDIQYF. CDR3 DNA: TGTGCCACCCAAGGGGGAGACATTCAGTACTTC.

This clone was detected a few times. The gene calls are TRBV19 and TRBJ2-5, with 15 bases identical to TRBD2. Germline CDR1 and CDR2: LNHDA and SQIVND (reference sequence). The V and J ends lost 7 bases and 3 bases, in that order; junction bases with no gene match: 3. This CDR3 comprises 15 residues. The CDR3 DNA reads as TGTGCCAGTACTCGGACTAGCGGGGGGGAAGAGACCCAGTACTTC. Translating it yields CASTRTSGGEETQYF.

In regard to this clone: This sample also contains other DNA sequences that code for the same CDR3. This chain uses TRBV18 with TRBJ1-1; D possibly corresponds to TRBD1 (5 bases). This CDR3 spans 13 amino acids. Germline V gene lookup returns CDR1 KGHSH and CDR2 LQKENI. V gave up 2 bases and J gave up 5 bases, with 9 bases separating them. This CDR3 reads CASSPAGRTEAFF. CDR3 nucleotides: TGTGCCAGCTCACCAGCAGGGCGGACTGAAGCTTTCTTT.

This chain joins TRBV6-1 and TRBJ2-2; 7 nucleotides align to TRBD2. This CDR3 contains 15 residues. J gave up 6 bases and V 2 bases, and 6 bases lay outside the gene matches. The germline V gene has CDR1 MNHNS and CDR2 SASEGT. CDR3 sequence (DNA): TGTGCCAGCAGTGAATCGGGGGGAGGTGCCGGGGAGCTGTTTTTT. It encodes CASSESGGGAGELFF.

This chain connects TRBV11-1 to TRBJ1-2; no clear D. The CDR3 is 13 amino acids. Trimming cost V 5 bases and J 1 base, with 8 bases left between them. From germline, CDR1 is SGHAT and CDR2 FQDESV (reference sequence). In DNA, the CDR3 is TGTGCCAGCAGCCCAAGACTTAACTATGGCTACACCTTC. Translated, it gives CASSPRLNYGYTF.

The chain uses TRBV18 and TRBJ1-1; D is undetermined. There are 14 residues in the CDR3. Germline values: CDR1 KGHSH, CDR2 LQKENI. V was trimmed by 2 bases and J by 2 bases, leaving 9 bases between them. The CDR3 protein is CASSPTGFNTEAFF. DNA of the CDR3: TGTGCCAGCTCACCAACGGGGTTCAACACTGAAGCTTTCTTT.

This clone has a single count. The V and J genes are TRBV28 and TRBJ2-1; 11 nucleotides agree with TRBD2. The CDR3 covers 19 residues. The germline V gene has CDR1 MDHEN and CDR2 SYDVKM. Trimming cost V 4 bases and J 1 base; bases outside gene matches: 12. The CDR3 region is CASSSPLAGGPSSYNEQFF. DNA of the CDR3: TGTGCCAGCAGTTCTCCGCTAGCGGGGGGACCCTCTTCCTACAATGAGCAGTTCTTC.

V is TRBV28 and J is TRBJ1-5, with a tentative D call TRBD1 (5 bases). Germline V gives CDR1 MDHEN, CDR2 SYDVKM. The V gene lost 5 bases and the J gene lost 2 bases, with 13 bases spanning the gap. This CDR3 has 15 residues. CDR3 region: CASSPRGSGNQPQHF. The CDR3 bases are TGTGCCAGCAGTCCGCGGGGGTCGGGCAATCAGCCCCAGCATTTT.

The chain carries TRBV9 and TRBJ2-7, with 13 bases aligning to TRBD2. Looked up from germline, CDR1 is SGDLS and CDR2 is YYNGEE. V was clipped by 3 bases and J by 0 bases; unmatched bases: 9. The CDR3 runs to 18 residues. The CDR3 region has the DNA TGTGCCAGCAGCGCCGGGACTAGCGGGACCTTTAGCTCCTACGAGCAGTACTTC. As protein: CASSAGTSGTFSSYEQYF.

This chain uses TRBV11-2 with TRBJ1-1; 9 bases match TRBD1. The CDR3 length is 14 residues. CDR1 is SGHAT and CDR2 is FQNNGV in the germline V gene. Trimming took 5 bases from V and 7 from J; bases not matched to a gene: 8. The CDR3 loop is CASSLGQGTGEAFF. The DNA of the CDR3 is TGTGCCAGCAGCCTGGGACAGGGTACTGGTGAAGCTTTCTTT.

In this sample, this clone turned up once. This sequence joins TRBV5-1 and TRBJ2-1, with D tentatively TRBD1 (5 bases). V was shortened by 1 base and J by 11 bases, with 10 bases between the two germline ends. The CDR3 has 12 amino acids. The germline V gene encodes CDR1 SGHRS and CDR2 YFSETQ. This CDR3 reads CASSLKQEKQFF. The DNA of the CDR3 is TGCGCCAGCAGCTTGAAACAGGAGAAGCAGTTCTTC.

The chain uses TRBV9 and TRBJ1-4, with TRBD1 as a possible D gene (5 bases). The CDR3 has 15 amino acids. The V and J ends lost 4 bases and 8 bases respectively, with 18 bases between them. Per germline, CDR1 SGDLS and CDR2 YYNGEE. CDR3 loop: CASSLGPGEGEKLFF. The CDR3 DNA reads TGTGCCAGCAGCCTTGGACCTGGGGAGGGGGAAAAACTGTTTTTT.

V and J are TRBV6-5 and TRBJ1-1; D perhaps matches TRBD1 (5 bases). Per germline, CDR1 MNHEY and CDR2 SVGAGI. Trimming removed 6 bases from V and 4 bases from J, with 12 bases in between. This CDR3 contains 13 residues. The CDR3 DNA reads TGTGCCAGCAGCCTTCGGGGGGTCACTGAAGCTTTCTTT. Amino acids: CASSLRGVTEAFF.

The chain couples TRBV2 to TRBJ1-2; 10 bases line up with TRBD1. Germline loops: CDR1 SNHLY, CDR2 FYNNEI. This CDR3 region has 15 residues. V trimming: 3 bases; J trimming: 8 bases; junction bases outside the gene matches: 9. CDR3 in amino acids: CASSDFRQGARGYTF. CDR3 nucleotides: TGTGCCAGCAGTGATTTTAGACAGGGGGCTAGAGGCTACACCTTC.

CDR3: CASSKGLGVYGYTF. CDR3 nucleotide sequence: TGTGCCAGCAGTAAGGGGCTAGGGGTCTATGGCTACACCTTC. This sequence joins TRBV28 and TRBJ1-2, with D tentatively TRBD1 (5 bases). This CDR3 contains 14 residues. The germline CDR1 and CDR2 sequences are MDHEN and SYDVKM. Trimming removed 5 bases at V and 4 bases at J, with 14 bases between.

The chain couples TRBV2 to TRBJ1-1; 7 bases match TRBD1. Trimming cost V 7 bases and J 6 bases; bases outside gene matches: 11. Germline CDR1 is SNHLY and CDR2 is FYNNEI. The CDR3 is 14 residues long. CDR3 nucleotide sequence: TGTGCCAGCAACACGGGACAGATCGGGCCTGAAGCTTTCTTT. As protein: CASNTGQIGPEAFF.

This chain uses TRBV5-1 with TRBJ1-4; 7 nucleotides align to TRBD1. Germline V gene lookup returns CDR1 SGHRS and CDR2 YFSETQ. V lost 4 bases to trimming and J lost 6 bases; unmatched junction nucleotides: 9. The CDR3 extends over 15 amino acids. CDR3 nucleotides: TGCGCCAGCAGCGACTCCGGGACAGCGGATGAAAAACTGTTTTTT. Translated: CASSDSGTADEKLFF.

The chain uses TRBV6-5 and TRBJ1-2, with 9 bases identical to TRBD1. V shed 6 bases and J 8 bases; nucleotides not matched to a gene: 7. Germline assignment: CDR1 MNHEY and CDR2 SVGAGI. The CDR3 is 13 residues long. The CDR3 spells CASRSGTGKGYTF. The DNA of the CDR3 is TGTGCCAGCAGGTCCGGGACAGGGAAAGGCTACACCTTC.

The rearrangement links TRBV6-1 to TRBJ2-7; maybe TRBD2 (6 bases). The CDR3 is 16 amino acids. CDR1 MNHNS and CDR2 SASEGT come from the germline V gene. Trimming removed 0 bases at V and 7 bases at J, with 19 bases between. The CDR3 DNA follows: TGTGCCAGCAGTGAAGCATCGGGACTTCAACGGGGAGAGCAGTACTTC. Translating gives CASSEASGLQRGEQYF.

This clone was recorded once. The chain employs TRBV5-4 and TRBJ2-7; 10 bases agree with TRBD1. Trimming cost V 4 bases and J 3 bases; bases outside gene matches: 10. Germline values: CDR1 SGHNT, CDR2 YYREEE (reference sequence). The CDR3 length is 16 residues. The CDR3 DNA sequence: TGTGCCAGCAGCGCCCTGGGACAGGGGAAACTCTACGAGCAGTACTTC. This sequence encodes CASSALGQGKLYEQYF.

V usage is TRBV11-2 and J usage is TRBJ1-1; D gene unclear. Germline lookup yields CDR1 SGHAT and CDR2 FQNNGV. This CDR3 contains 15 residues. Trimming took 2 bases from V and 0 from J, leaving 10 bases between them. The CDR3 spells CASSLMATMNTEAFF. CDR3 coding DNA: TGTGCCAGCAGCTTAATGGCCACCATGAACACTGAAGCTTTCTTT.

V is TRBV6-2 or TRBV6-3 and J is TRBJ1-4, with D uncertain. Trimming removed 0 bases at V and 0 bases at J, with 11 bases between. Germline assignment: CDR1 MNHEY and CDR2 SVGEGT. The CDR3 runs 17 residues. Written as DNA, the CDR3 is TGTGCCAGCAGTTACTCCGACGTGGGAGCAACTAATGAAAAACTGTTTTTT. Translating gives CASSYSDVGATNEKLFF.

This clone occurred once. The rearrangement joins TRBV6-6 to TRBJ1-5; D might be TRBD1 (6 bases). Between the trimmed V and J ends, which lost 6 bases and 7 bases, there was a span of 19 bases. The CDR3 sequence is 15 residues long. CDR1 MNHNY and CDR2 SVGAGI come from the germline V gene (reference sequence). This CDR3 is CASSLGRGLGQPQHF. DNA of the CDR3: TGTGCCAGCAGCCTCGGGCGGGGGCTCGGGCAGCCCCAGCATTTT.